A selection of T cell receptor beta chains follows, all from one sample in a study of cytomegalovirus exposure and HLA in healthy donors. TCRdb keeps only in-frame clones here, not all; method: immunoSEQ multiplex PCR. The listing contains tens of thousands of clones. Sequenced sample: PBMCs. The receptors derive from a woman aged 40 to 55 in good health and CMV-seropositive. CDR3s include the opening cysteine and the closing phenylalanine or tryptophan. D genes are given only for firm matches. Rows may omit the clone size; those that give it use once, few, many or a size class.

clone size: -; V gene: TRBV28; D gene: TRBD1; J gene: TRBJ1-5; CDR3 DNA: TGTGCCAGCAGTTTACGAGGGGGCGGTCAGCCCCAGCATTTT; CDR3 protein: CASSLRGGGQPQHF
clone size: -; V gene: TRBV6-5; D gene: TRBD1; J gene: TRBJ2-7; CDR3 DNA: TGTGCCAGCAGTTCCCACACAGGGGACGCCTACGAGCAGTACTTC; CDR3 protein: CASSSHTGDAYEQYF
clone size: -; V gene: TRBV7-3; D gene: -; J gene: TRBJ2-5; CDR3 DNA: TGTGCCAGCAGCCCCCGACTAGGAGAGACCCAGTACTTC; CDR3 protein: CASSPRLGETQYF
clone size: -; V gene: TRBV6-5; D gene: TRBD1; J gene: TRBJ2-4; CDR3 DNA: TGTGCCAGCGCGAGACAGGGGGCTTTCCAAAACATTCAGTACTTC; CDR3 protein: CASARQGAFQNIQYF
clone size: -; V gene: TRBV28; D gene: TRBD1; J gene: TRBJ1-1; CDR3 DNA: TGTGCCAGCAGTTCTCCGGGACAGGGGAACATGAACACTGAAGCTTTCTTT; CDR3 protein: CASSSPGQGNMNTEAFF
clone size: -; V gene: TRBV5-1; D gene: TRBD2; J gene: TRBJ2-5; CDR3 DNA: TGCGCCAGCAGCTTGGGGACTAGCGGACGCCAAGAGACCCAGTACTTC; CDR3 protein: CASSLGTSGRQETQYF
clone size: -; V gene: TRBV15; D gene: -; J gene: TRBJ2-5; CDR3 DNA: TGTGCCACCAGCAGAGATCCTCAGTCCCAAGAGACCCAGTACTTC; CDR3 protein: CATSRDPQSQETQYF
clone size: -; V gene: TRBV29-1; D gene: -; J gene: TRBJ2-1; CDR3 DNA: TGCAGCGTTGTTGGTCGGGGATACAATGAGCAGTTCTTC; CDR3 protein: CSVVGRGYNEQFF
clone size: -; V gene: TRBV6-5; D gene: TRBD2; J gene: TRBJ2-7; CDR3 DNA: TGTGCCAGTGGCCGGGAGGCCACGGGAGAGCAGTACTTC; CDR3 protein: CASGREATGEQYF
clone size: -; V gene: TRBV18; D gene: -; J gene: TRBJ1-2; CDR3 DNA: TGTGCCAGCTCATCAACAGGGCCTAACTATGGCTACACCTTC; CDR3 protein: CASSSTGPNYGYTF
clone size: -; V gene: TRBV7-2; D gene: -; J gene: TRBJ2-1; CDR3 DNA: TGTGCCAGCAGCTCAACTAGTATCCTGAACAATGAGCAGTTCTTC; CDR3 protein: CASSSTSILNNEQFF
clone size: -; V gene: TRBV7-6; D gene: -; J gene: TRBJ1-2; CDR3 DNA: TGTGCCAGCAGCCCGCGGCCTTCTCTTGCCGGAGATGGCTACACCTTC; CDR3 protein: CASSPRPSLAGDGYTF
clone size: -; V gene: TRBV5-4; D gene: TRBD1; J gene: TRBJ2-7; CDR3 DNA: TGTGCCAGCAGCGCGCCGGGACAGGGGGCCGAGACCCGAGGCCGCGAGCAGTACTTC; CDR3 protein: CASSAPGQGAETRGREQYF
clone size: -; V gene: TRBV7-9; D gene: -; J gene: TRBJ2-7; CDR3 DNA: TGTGCCAGCAGCCCCGTTCCTCCCTACCGCGCCTACGAGCAGTACTTC; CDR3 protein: CASSPVPPYRAYEQYF
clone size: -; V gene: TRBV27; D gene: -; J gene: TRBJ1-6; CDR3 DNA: TGTGCCAGCAGTCCGCGGGGGCCCGTGTATAATTCACCCCTCCACTTT; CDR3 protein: CASSPRGPVYNSPLHF
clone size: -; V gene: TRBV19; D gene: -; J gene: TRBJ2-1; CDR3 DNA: TGTGCCAGTAGTATAGCAAGGCGGGAGCAGTTCTTC; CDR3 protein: CASSIARREQFF
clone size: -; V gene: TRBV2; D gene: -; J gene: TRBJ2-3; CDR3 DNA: TGTGCCAGCACCGGGTCGGATACGCAGTATTTT; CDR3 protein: CASTGSDTQYF
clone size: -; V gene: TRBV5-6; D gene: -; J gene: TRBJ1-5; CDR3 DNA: TGTGCCAGCAGCGAGGGGGTCAATCAGCCCCAGCATTTT; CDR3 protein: CASSEGVNQPQHF
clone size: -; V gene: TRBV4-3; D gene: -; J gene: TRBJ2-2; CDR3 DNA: TGCGCCAGCAGCCAAGAGGGACTTTACACCGGGGAGCTGTTTTTT; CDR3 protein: CASSQEGLYTGELFF
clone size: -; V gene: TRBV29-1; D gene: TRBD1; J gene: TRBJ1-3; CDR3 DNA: TGCAGCGTTGAAGGTTCGACAGGGAAAGGTTTGAACACCATATATTTT; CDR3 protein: CSVEGSTGKGLNTIYF
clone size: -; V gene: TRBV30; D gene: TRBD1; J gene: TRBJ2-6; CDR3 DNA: TGTGCCTCGACCGGGACAGGGGACTCTGGGGCCAACGTCCTGACTTTC; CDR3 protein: CASTGTGDSGANVLTF
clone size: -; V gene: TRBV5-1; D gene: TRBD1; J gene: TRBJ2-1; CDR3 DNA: TGCGCCAGCAGCTTGCAGGGGGCCTCCTACAATGAGCAGTTCTTC; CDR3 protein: CASSLQGASYNEQFF
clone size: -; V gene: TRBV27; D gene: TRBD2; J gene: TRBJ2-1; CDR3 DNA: TGTGCCAGCAGTTTGACTAGCGGGAGGGGAAGTGAGCAGTTCTTC; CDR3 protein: CASSLTSGRGSEQFF
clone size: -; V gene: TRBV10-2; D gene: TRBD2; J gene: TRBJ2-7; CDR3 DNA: TGCGCCAGCAGTGGGGGACTAGCGGAGTCCTACGAGCAGTACTTC; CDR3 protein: CASSGGLAESYEQYF
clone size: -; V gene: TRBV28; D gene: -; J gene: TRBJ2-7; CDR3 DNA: TGTGCCAGCAGTTTCTCCGGACAGCCTACCTACGAGCAGTACTTC; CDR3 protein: CASSFSGQPTYEQYF
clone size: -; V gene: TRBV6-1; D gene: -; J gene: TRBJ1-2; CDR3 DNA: TGTGCCGCGTTCGGGCAGGACTTAAATGGCTACACCTTC; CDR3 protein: CAAFGQDLNGYTF
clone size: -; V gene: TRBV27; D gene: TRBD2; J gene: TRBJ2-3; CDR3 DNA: TGTGCCAACCCCACGAGGGACTACACAGATACGCAGTATTTT; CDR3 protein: CANPTRDYTDTQYF
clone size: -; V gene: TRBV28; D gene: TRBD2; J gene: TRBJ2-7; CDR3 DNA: TGTGCCAGCAGTTCCGGGGGAGCGGGGGGCTACGAGCAGTACTTC; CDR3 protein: CASSSGGAGGYEQYF
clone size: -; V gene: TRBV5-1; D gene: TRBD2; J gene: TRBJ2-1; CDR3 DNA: TGCGCCAGCAGCTTGGTTCAGCGGGGGAGCAATGAGCAGTTCTTC; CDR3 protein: CASSLVQRGSNEQFF
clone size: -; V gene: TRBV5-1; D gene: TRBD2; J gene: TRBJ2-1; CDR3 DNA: TGCGCCAGCACCGAACTAGCGGCTAATTACAATGAGCAGTTCTTC; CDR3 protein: CASTELAANYNEQFF
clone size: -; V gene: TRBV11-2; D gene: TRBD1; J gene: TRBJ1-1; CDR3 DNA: TGTGCCAGCAGCTCACACGCGGGGACAGATGAAGCTTTCTTT; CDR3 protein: CASSSHAGTDEAFF
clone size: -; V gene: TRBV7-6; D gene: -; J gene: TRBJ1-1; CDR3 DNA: TGTGCCAGCAGCTTGGGCATAGGGGGCACTGAAGCTTTCTTT; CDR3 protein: CASSLGIGGTEAFF
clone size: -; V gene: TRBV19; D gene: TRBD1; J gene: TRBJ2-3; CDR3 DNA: TGTGCCAGTAGCACCGGGACAGGGCTGTATACGCAGTATTTT; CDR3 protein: CASSTGTGLYTQYF
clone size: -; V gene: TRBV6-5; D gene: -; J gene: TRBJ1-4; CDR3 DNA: TGTGCCAGCAGTTACGGCAGGGTCGGTGAAAAACTGTTTTTT; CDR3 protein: CASSYGRVGEKLFF
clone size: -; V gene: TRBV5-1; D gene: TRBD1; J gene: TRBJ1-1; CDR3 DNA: TGCGCCAGCAGACAGGGGCCGAACACTGAAGCTTTCTTT; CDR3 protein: CASRQGPNTEAFF
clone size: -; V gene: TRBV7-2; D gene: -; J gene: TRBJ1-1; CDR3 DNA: TGTGCCAGCAGCCTCAGGGGCCTGAACACTGAAGCTTTCTTT; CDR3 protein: CASSLRGLNTEAFF
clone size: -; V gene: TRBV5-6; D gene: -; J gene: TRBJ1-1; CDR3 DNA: TGTGCCAGCAGCCCCCTAAATATGAACACTGAAGCTTTCTTT; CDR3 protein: CASSPLNMNTEAFF
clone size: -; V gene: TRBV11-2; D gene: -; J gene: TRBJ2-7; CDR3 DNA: TGTGCCAGCAGCTTGGGGGCCACCTACGAGCAGTACTTC; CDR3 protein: CASSLGATYEQYF
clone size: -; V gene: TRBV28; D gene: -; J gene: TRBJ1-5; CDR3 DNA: TGTGCCAGCAGTTGGGCAGGGAGGGCCGGGGGGTTACTGCATTTT; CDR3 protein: CASSWAGRAGGLLHF
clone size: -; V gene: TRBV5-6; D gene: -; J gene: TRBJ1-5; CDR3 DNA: TGTGCCAGCAGCTTGGGCTCGGGCAATCAGCCCCAGCATTTT; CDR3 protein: CASSLGSGNQPQHF
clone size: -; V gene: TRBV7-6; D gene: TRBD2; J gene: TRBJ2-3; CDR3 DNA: TGTGCCAGCAGCCCCGCTGGCGGGAGCGCATTAGATACGCAGTATTTT; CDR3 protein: CASSPAGGSALDTQYF
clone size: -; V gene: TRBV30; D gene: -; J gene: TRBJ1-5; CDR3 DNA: TGTGCCTGGAGTTCCAGGGGCAATCAGCCCCAGCATTTT; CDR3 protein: CAWSSRGNQPQHF
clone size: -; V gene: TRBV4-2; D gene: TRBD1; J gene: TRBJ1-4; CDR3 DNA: TGTGCCAGCAGCCCATCTACAGGGGGCATAGAAAAACTGTTTTTT; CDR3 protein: CASSPSTGGIEKLFF
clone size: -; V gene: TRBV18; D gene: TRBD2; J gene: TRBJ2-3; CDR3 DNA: TGTGCCAGCTCACGAAGGGCGACTAGCGGGGGCCGGAGCACAGATACGCAGTATTTT; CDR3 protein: CASSRRATSGGRSTDTQYF
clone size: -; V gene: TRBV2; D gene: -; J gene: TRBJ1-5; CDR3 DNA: TGTGCCAGCTCCGCACGCGGAGCAGGGATGGGCAATCAGCCCCAGCATTTT; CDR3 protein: CASSARGAGMGNQPQHF
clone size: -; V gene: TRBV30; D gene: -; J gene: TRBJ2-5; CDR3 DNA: TGTGCCTGGAGTCGGGGTGGAGAGACCCAGTACTTC; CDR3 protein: CAWSRGGETQYF
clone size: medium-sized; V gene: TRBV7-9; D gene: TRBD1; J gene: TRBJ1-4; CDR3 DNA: TGTGCCAGCAGCTTCGATACAGGGGTAAAACTGTTTTTT; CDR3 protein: CASSFDTGVKLFF
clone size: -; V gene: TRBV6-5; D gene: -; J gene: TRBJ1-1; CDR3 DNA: TGTGCCAGCAGTTATCGGAGGGGGAACACTGAAGCTTTCTTT; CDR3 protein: CASSYRRGNTEAFF
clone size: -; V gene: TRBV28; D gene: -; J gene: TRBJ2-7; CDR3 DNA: TGTGCCAGCAGTCCCAGATCCTACGAGCAGTACTTC; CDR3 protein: CASSPRSYEQYF
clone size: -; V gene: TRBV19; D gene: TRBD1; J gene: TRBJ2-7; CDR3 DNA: TGTGCCAGTAGTATCGGGGCGACAGGGGTCTTCCACGAGCAGTACTTC; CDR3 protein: CASSIGATGVFHEQYF
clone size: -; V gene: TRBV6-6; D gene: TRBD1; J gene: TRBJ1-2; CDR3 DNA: TGTGCCAGCAGTTACGGGACAGTCAACTATGGCTACACCTTC; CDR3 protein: CASSYGTVNYGYTF
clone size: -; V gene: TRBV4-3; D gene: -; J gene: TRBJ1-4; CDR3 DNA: TGCGCCAGCAGCCCAGGGGTCGTGAGTGAAAAACTGTTTTTT; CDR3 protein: CASSPGVVSEKLFF
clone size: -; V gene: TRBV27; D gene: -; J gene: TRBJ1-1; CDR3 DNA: TGTGCCAGCAGTTTATACAGCCTCAACCCCTTGAACACTGAAGCTTTCTTT; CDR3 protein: CASSLYSLNPLNTEAFF
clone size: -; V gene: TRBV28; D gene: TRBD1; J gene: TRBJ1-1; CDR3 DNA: TGTGCCAGCCGGGACAGGGATGTTTCAGAAGCTTTCTTT; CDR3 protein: CASRDRDVSEAFF
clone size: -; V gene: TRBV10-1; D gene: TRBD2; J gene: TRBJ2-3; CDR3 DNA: TGCGCCAGCAGTGAGTCTACTAGCGAACTCACAGATACGCAGTATTTT; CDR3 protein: CASSESTSELTDTQYF
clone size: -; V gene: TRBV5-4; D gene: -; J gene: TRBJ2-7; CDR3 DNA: TGTGCCAGCAGCTTGGGTAGCTCCTACGAGCAGTACTTC; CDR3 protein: CASSLGSSYEQYF
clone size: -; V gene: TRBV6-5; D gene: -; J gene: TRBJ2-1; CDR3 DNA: TGTGCCAGCAGTTACCCCCTCGGGGGAAGGCAGTTCTTC; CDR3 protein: CASSYPLGGRQFF
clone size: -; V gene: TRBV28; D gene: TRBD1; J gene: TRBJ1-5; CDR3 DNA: TGTGCCAGTAGGACAGGCGGTCAGCCCCAGCATTTT; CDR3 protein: CASRTGGQPQHF
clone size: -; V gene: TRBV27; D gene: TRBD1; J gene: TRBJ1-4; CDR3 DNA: TGTGCCAGCAGTTTCCCGACCAAAGGGACAGACTCAACGGGAGAAAAACTGTTTTTT; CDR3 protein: CASSFPTKGTDSTGEKLFF
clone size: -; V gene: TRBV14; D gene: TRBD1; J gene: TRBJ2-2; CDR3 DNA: TGTGCCAGCAGCCGATCCGGGACAGCGTTCCCACCCGGGGAGCTGTTTTTT; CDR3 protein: CASSRSGTAFPPGELFF